One T cell receptor beta chain is described in this entry. Method: immunoSEQ multiplex PCR; TCRdb's copy keeps in-frame clones and lacks some. The sample carries roughly 120,000 clones, around 92% recorded once. This sample is part of a study of cytomegalovirus exposure and HLA in healthy donors. The TCR comes from a man in his thirties or forties in good health and CMV-seronegative. Sequencing was carried out using PBMCs.

The CDR3 DNA reads TGTGCCATCAGGGAAGGACAGGGACTAATTGGCTACACCTTC. This gives the protein CAIREGQGLIGYTF. V usage is TRBV10-3 and J usage is TRBJ1-2, with 8 bases aligning to TRBD1. Trimming at V came to 6 bases and at J to 7 bases, leaving 10 bases not matched to a gene. CDR3 length: 14 amino acids. In germline, CDR1 is ENHRY, CDR2 SYGVKD.